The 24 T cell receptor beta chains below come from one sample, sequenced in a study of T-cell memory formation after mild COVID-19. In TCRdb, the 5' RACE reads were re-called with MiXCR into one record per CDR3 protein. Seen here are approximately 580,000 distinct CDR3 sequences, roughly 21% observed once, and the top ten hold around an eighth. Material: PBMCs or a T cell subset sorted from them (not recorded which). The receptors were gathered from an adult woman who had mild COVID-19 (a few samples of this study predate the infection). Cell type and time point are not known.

CDR3 sequence reads: CSARDQGPGDYTF. DNA for the CDR3: TGCAGTGCTAGAGATCAAGGGCCTGGTGACTACACCTTC. The chain has TRBV20-1 and TRBJ1-2, with D unresolved. V gave up 0 bases and J gave up 10 bases, with 15 bases separating them. The CDR3 sequence is 13 residues long. CDR1 DFQATT and CDR2 SNEGSKA come from the germline V gene (reference sequence).

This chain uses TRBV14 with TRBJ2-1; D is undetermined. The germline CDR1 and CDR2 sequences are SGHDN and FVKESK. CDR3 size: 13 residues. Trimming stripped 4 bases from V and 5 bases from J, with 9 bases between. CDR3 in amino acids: CASSPYLDNEQFF. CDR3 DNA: TGTGCCAGCAGCCCCTACCTCGACAATGAGCAGTTCTTC.

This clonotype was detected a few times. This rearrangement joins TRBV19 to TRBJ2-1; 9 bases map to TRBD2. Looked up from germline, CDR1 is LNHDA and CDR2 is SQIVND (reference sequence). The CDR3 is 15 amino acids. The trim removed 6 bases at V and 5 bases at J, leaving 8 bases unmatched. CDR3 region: CASRARTSEHNEQFF. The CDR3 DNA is TGTGCCAGTAGGGCTCGGACTAGCGAACACAATGAGCAGTTCTTC.

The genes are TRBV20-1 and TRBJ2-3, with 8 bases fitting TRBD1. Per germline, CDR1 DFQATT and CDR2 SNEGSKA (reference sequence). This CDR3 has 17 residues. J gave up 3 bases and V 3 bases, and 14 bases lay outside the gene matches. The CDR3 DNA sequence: TGCAGTGCTAGGCCCAGACGGAGCAGGGGGCCTACAGATACGCAGTATTTT. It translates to CSARPRRSRGPTDTQYF.

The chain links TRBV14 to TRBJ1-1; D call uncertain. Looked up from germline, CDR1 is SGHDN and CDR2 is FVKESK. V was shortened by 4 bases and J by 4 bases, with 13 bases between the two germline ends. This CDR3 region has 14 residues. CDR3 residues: CASSLYQSSTEAFF. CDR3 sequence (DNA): TGTGCCAGCAGCCTCTATCAATCTAGCACTGAAGCTTTCTTT.

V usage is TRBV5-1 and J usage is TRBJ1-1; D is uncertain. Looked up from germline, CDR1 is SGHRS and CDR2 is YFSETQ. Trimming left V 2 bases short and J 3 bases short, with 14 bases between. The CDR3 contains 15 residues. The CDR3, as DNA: TGCGCCAGCAGCTTAAGGATTGTTGGTGACACTGAAGCTTTCTTT. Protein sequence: CASSLRIVGDTEAFF.

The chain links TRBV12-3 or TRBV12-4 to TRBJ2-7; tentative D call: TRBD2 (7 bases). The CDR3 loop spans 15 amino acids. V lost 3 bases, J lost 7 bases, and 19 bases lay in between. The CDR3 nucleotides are TGTGCCAGCAGTTTGTTCGGGGGGCGGGAGTTTGAGCAGTACTTC. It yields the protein CASSLFGGREFEQYF.

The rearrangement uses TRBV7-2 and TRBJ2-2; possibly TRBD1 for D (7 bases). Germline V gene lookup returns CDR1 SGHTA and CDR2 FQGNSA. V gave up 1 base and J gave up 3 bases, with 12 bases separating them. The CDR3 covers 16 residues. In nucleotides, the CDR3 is TGTGCCAGCAGCTTAGACAGGGGAGGCGACACCGGGGAGCTGTTTTTT. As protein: CASSLDRGGDTGELFF.

The CDR3 bases are TGCAGCGTGGGGACAGGGAGTCAAGAGACCCAGTACTTC. Its protein is CSVGTGSQETQYF. J is TRBJ2-5 and V is TRBV29-1, with 9 nucleotides matching TRBD1. CDR3 size: 13 residues. Unmatched junction bases numbered 4, after V lost 6 bases and J lost 2 bases. The germline V gene has CDR1 SQVTM and CDR2 ANQGSEA.

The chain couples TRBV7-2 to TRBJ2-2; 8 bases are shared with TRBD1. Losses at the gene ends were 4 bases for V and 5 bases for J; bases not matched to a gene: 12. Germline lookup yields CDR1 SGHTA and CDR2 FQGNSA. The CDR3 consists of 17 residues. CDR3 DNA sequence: TGTGCCAGCAGCTCTAAATCGACAGGGGCCAGGACCGGGGAGCTGTTTTTT. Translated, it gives CASSSKSTGARTGELFF.

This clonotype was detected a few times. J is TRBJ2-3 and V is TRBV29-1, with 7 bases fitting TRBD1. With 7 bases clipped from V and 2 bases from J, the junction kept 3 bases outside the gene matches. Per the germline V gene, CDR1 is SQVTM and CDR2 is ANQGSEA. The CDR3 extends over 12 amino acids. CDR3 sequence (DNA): TGCAGCGCTGGACAGGCCACAGATACGCAGTATTTT. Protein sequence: CSAGQATDTQYF.

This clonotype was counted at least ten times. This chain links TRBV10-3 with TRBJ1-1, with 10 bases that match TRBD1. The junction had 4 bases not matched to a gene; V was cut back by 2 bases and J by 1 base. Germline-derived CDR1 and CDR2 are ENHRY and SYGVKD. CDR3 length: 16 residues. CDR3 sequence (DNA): TGTGCCATCAGTGAGGACAGGGGGCATGGGAACACTGAAGCTTTCTTT. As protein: CAISEDRGHGNTEAFF.

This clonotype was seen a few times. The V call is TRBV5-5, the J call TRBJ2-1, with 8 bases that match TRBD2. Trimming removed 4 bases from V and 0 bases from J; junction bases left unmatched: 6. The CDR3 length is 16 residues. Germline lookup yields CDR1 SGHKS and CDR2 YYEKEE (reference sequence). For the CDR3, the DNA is TGTGCCAGCAGCCGTCGTAGCGGGAACTCCTACAATGAGCAGTTCTTC. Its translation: CASSRRSGNSYNEQFF.

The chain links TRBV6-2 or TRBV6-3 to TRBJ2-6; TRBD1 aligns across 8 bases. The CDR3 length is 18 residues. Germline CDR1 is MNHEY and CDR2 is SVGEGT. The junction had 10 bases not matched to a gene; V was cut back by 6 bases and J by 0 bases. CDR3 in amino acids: CASRNNRDRLSGANVLTF. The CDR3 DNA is TGTGCCAGCAGAAACAACCGGGACAGGCTCTCTGGGGCCAACGTCCTGACTTTC.

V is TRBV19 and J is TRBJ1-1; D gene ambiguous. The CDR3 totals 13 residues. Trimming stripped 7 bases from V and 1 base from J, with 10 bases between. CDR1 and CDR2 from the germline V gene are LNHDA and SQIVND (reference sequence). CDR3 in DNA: TGTGCCAGTATGGGTTGGACGAACACTGAAGCTTTCTTT. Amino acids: CASMGWTNTEAFF.

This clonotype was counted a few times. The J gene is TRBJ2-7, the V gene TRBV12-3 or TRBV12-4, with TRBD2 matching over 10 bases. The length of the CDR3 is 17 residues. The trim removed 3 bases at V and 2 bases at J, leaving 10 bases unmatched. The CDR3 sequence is CASSFTPLLAGAYEQYF. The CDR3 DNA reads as TGTGCCAGCAGTTTTACCCCCCTCCTAGCGGGGGCCTACGAGCAGTACTTC.

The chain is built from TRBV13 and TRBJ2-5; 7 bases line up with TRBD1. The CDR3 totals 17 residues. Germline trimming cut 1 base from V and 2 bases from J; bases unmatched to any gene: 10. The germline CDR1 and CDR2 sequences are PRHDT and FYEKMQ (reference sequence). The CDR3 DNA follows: TGTGCCAGCAGCTTAGAAAAAGGGCGACAGGGTCAAGAGACCCAGTACTTC. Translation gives CASSLEKGRQGQETQYF.

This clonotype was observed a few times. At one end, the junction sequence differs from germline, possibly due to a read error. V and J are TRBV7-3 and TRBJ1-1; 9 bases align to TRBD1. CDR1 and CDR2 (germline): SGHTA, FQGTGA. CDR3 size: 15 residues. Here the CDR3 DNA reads TGTGCCAGCAGTTTAAAGCCGGGACAGGGCACTGAAGCTTTCTTT. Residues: CASSLKPGQGTEAFF. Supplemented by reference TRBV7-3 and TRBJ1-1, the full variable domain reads GAGVSQTPSNKVTEKGKYVELRCDPISGHTALYWYRQSLGQGPEFLIYFQGTGAADDSGLPNDRFFAVRPEGSVSTLKIQRTERGDSAVYLCASSLKPGQGTEAFFGQGTRLTVV.

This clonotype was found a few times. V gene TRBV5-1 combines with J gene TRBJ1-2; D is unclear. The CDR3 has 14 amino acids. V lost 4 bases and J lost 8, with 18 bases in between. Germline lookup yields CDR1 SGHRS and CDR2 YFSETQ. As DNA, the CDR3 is TGCGCCAGCAGCCTAGAACGGGCCTCGGGAGGCTACACCTTC. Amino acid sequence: CASSLERASGGYTF.

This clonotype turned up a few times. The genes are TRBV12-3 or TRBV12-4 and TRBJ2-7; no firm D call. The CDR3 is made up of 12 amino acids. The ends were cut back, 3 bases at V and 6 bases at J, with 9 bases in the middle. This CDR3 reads CASSLVRVEQYF. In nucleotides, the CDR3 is TGTGCCAGCAGTTTGGTCAGAGTCGAGCAGTACTTC.

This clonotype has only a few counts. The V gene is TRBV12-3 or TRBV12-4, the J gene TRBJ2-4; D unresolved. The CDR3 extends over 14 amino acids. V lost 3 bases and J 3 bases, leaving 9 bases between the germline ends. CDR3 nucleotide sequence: TGTGCCAGCAGTTTGAAGTCAGGCAAAAACATTCAGTACTTC. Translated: CASSLKSGKNIQYF.

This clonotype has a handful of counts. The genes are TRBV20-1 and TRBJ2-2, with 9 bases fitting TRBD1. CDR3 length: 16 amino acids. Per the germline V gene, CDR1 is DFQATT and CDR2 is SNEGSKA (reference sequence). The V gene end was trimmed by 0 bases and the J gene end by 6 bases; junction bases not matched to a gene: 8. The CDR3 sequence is CSARDQDRGWSGELFF. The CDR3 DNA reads TGCAGTGCTAGAGATCAGGACAGGGGATGGTCCGGGGAGCTGTTTTTT.

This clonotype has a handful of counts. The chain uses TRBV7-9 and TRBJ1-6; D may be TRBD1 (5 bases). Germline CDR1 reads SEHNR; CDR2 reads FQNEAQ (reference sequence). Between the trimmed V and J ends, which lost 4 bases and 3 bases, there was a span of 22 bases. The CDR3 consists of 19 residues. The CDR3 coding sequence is TGTGCCAGCAGCTCCTCGGAGGGAGTATTCGGGGGCTATAATTCACCCCTCCACTTT. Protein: CASSSSEGVFGGYNSPLHF.

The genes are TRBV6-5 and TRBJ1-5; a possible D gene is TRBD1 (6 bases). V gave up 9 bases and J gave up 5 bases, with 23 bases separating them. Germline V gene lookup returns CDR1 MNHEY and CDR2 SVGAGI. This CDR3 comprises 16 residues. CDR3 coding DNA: TGTGCCAGGGTAATGGACCAGGGGAATGTCGATCAGCCCCAGCATTTT. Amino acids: CARVMDQGNVDQPQHF.